This T cell receptor (beta chain) was sequenced for a study of shared clonotypes between healthy human individuals. A remark on this clone: Distinct nucleotide sequences in the sample also encode this CDR3.

Generated by immunoSEQ multiplex PCR, the TCRdb table keeps only in-frame clones and is missing some. The sample gives approximately 2,000,000 clones, 85% to 95% of which show up once; around 0.35% is in the top ten. Germline CDR1 is KGHSH and CDR2 is LQKENI. V was clipped by 1 base and J by 6 bases, with 8 bases between them. This CDR3 is 13 amino acids long. Material for sequencing was naive CD4+ T cells from PBMCs. Noted subset: CD45RA+ positively selected. The chain has TRBV18 and TRBJ2-3, with unresolved D. The sequence came from a man aged 18-30 years in good health. Some clones in this sample may be carry-over from other donors' samples. The CDR3 sequence: CASSPLSGDTQYF. In DNA, the CDR3 is TGTGCCAGCTCACCACTTTCCGGGGATACGCAGTATTTT. The full variable domain, with the rest looked up from reference TRBV18 and TRBJ2-3, is NAGVMQNPRHLVRRRGQEARLRCSPMKGHSHVYWYRQLPEEGLKFMVYLQKENIIDESGMPKERFSAEFPKEGPSILRIQQVVRGDSAAYFCASSPLSGDTQYFGPGTRLTVL.